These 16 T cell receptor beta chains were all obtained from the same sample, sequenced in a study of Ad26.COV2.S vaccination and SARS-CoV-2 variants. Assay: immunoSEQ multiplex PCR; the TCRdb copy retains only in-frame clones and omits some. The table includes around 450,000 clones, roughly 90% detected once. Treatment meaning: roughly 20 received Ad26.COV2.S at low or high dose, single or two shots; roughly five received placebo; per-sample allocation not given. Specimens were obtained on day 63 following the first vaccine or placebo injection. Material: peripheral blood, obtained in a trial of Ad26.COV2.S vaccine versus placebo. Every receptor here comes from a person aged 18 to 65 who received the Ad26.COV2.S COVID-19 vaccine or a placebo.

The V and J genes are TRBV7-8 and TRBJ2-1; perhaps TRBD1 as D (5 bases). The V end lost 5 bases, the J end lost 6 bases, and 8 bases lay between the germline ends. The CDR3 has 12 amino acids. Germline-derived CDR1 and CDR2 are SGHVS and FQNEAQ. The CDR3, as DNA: TGTGCCAGCAGCCACCAGGGCAATGAGCAGTTCTTC. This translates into CASSHQGNEQFF.

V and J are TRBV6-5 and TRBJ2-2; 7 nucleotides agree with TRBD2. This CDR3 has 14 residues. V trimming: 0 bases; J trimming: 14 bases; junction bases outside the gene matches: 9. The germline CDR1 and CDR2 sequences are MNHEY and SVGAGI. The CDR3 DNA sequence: TGTGCCAGCAGTTACTCGAACTATTTAGCGGGTCTGTTTTTT. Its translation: CASSYSNYLAGLFF.

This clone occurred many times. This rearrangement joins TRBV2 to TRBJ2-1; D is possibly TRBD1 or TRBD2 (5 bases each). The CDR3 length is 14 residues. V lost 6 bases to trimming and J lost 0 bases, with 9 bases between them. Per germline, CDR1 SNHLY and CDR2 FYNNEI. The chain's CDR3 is CASRGDGSYNEQFF. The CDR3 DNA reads TGTGCCAGCAGGGGGGACGGCTCCTACAATGAGCAGTTCTTC.

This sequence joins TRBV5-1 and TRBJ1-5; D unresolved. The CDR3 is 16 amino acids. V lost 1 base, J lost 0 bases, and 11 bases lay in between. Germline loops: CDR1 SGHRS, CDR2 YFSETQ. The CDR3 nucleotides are TGCGCCAGCAGCTTGTGGTCCGCGTGTAGCAATCAGCCCCAGCATTTT. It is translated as CASSLWSACSNQPQHF.

The CDR3 spells CASSRRDQPQHF. The DNA for the CDR3 is TGTGCCAGCAGCCGCAGGGATCAGCCCCAGCATTTT. This chain joins TRBV5-8 and TRBJ1-5; the D gene is possibly TRBD1 (5 bases). CDR1 SGHTS and CDR2 YDEGEE come from the germline V gene. This CDR3 spans 12 amino acids. V was cut by 4 bases and J by 5 bases, with 7 bases left in between.

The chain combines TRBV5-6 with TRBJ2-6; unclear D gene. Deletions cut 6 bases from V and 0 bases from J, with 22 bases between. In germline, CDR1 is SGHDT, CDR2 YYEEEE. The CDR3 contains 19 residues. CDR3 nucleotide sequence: TGTGCCAGCACTCCCCTCCCGAACAGATTTTTCTCTGGGGCCAACGTCCTGACTTTC. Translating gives CASTPLPNRFFSGANVLTF. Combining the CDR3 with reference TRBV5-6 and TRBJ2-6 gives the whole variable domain DAGVTQSPTHLIKTRGQQVTLRCSPKSGHDTVSWYQQALGQGPQFIFQYYEEEERQRGNFPDRFSGHQFPNYSSELNVNALLLGDSALYLCASTPLPNRFFSGANVLTFGAGSRLTVL.

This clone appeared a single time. The CDR3, as DNA: TGTGCCAGCAGCTGCCCCCTGGAGGGGTCGCACGGCTACACCTTC. Its translation: CASSCPLEGSHGYTF. J is TRBJ1-2 and V is TRBV28; a weak D match, TRBD1 (5 bases). CDR1 and CDR2 from the germline V gene are MDHEN and SYDVKM. CDR3 length equals 15 residues. The ends were cut back, 6 bases at V and 8 bases at J, with 22 bases in the middle.

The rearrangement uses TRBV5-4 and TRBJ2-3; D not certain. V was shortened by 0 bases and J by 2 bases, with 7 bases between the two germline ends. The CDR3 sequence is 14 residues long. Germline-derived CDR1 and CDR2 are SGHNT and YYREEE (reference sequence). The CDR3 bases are TGTGCCAGCAGCTTGGGCGGTGACACAGATACGCAGTATTTT. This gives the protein CASSLGGDTDTQYF.

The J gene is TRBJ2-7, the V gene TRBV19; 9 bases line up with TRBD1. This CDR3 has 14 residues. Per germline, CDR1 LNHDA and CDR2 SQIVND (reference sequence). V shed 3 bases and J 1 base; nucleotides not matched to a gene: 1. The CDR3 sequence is CASSMDRGSYEQYF. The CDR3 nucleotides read TGTGCCAGTAGTATGGACAGGGGTTCCTACGAGCAGTACTTC.

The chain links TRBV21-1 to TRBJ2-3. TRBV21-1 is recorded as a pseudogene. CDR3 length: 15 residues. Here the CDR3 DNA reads TGTGCCAGCAGCAAAGCGCTTAAAGTTTCAGATACGCAGTATTTT. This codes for CASSKALKVSDTQYF.

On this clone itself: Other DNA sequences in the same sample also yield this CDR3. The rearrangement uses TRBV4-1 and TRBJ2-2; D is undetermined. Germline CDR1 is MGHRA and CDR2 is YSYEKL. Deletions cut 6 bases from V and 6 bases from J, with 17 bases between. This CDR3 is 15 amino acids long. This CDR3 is CASSHGSPRAGELFF. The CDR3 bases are TGCGCCAGCAGTCATGGCAGCCCCCGCGCCGGGGAGCTGTTTTTT.

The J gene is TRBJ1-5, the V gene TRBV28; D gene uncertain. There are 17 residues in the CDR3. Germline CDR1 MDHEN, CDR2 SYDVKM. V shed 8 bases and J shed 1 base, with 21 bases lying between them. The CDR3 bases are TGTGCCAGCTCGCTAAAGACCGGAGGCGGAAGCAATCAGCCCCAGCATTTT. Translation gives CASSLKTGGGSNQPQHF.

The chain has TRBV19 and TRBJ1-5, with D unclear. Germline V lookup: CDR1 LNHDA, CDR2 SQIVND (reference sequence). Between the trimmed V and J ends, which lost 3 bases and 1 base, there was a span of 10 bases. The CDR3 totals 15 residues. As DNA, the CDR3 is TGTGCCAGTAGTATGGGGTCCCGGAGCAATCAGCCCCAGCATTTT. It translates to CASSMGSRSNQPQHF. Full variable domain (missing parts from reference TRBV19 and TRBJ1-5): DGGITQSPKYLFRKEGQNVTLSCEQNLNHDAMYWYRQDPGQGLRLIYYSQIVNDFQKGDIAEGYSVSREKKESFPLTVTSAQKNPTAFYLCASSMGSRSNQPQHFGDGTRLSIL.

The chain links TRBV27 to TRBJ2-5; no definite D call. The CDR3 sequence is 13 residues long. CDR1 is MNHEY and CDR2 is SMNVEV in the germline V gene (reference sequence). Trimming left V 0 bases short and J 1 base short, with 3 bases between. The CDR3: CASSLSGQETQYF. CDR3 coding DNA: TGTGCCAGCAGTTTATCGGGCCAAGAGACCCAGTACTTC.

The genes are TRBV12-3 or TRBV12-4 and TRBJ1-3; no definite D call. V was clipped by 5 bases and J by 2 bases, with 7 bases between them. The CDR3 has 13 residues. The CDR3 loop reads CASSVSAGNTIYF. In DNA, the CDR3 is TGTGCCAGCAGTGTCTCCGCTGGAAACACCATATATTTT.

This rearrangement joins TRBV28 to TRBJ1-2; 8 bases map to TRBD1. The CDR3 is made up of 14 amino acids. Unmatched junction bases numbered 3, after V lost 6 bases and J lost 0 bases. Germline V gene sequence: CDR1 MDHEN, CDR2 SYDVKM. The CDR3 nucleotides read TGTGCCAGCAGCCCGGGACAGGCTAACTATGGCTACACCTTC. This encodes CASSPGQANYGYTF.